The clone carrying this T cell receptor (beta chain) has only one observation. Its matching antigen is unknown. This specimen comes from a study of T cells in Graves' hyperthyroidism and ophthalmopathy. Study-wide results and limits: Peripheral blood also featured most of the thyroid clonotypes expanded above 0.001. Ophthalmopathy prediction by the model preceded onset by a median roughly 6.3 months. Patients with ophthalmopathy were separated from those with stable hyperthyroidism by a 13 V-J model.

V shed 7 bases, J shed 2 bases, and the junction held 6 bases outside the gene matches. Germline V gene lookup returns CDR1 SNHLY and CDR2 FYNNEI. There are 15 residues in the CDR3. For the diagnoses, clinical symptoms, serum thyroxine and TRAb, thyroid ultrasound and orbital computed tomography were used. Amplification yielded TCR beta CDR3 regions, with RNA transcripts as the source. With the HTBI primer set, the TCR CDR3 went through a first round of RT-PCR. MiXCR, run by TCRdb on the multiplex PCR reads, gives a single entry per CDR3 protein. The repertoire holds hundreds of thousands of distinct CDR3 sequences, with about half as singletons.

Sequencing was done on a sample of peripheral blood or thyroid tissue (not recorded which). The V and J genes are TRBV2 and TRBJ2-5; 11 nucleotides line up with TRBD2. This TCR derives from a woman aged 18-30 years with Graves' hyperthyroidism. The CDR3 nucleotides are TGTGCCAGCACTGACGGACTAGCGGGTCAAGAGACCCAGTACTTC. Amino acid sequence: CASTDGLAGQETQYF.